The 31 T cell receptor beta chains below were found in one sample sequenced in a study of T cell responses to AZD1222 COVID-19 vaccine. Clones were sequenced by immunoSEQ multiplex PCR, and TCRdb holds only the in-frame ones, with some missing. The data contain about 200,000 clones, 88% of them singletons. Sample: peripheral blood, taken on day 0 of AZD1222 vaccination. All receptors come from an adult in good health.

The chain is built from TRBV24-1 and TRBJ1-4; D is ambiguous. V was pared by 5 bases and J by 0 bases, with 9 bases between. CDR1 is KGHDR and CDR2 is SFDVKD in the germline V gene. This CDR3 comprises 15 residues. CDR3: CATSVRVSTNEKLFF. The CDR3 nucleotides read TGTGCCACCAGTGTTCGGGTCTCAACTAATGAAAAACTGTTTTTT.

The rearrangement joins TRBV5-1 to TRBJ2-7; possible D gene TRBD2, 7 bases. The CDR3 spans 15 residues. CDR1 is SGHRS and CDR2 is YFSETQ in the germline V gene. Between the trimmed V and J ends, which lost 0 bases and 6 bases, there was a span of 16 bases. The CDR3 region has the DNA TGCGCCAGCAGCTTGGCCCAGGGGAGGGCGGGCGAGCAGTACTTC. This encodes CASSLAQGRAGEQYF.

The chain employs TRBV19 and TRBJ1-4, with 9 bases identical to TRBD1. Trimming removed 4 bases from V and 7 bases from J; junction bases left unmatched: 7. Germline V gene lookup returns CDR1 LNHDA and CDR2 SQIVND (reference sequence). This CDR3 is 15 amino acids long. The CDR3 region is CASSSRDRASEKLFF. CDR3 DNA sequence: TGTGCCAGTAGTAGCCGGGACAGGGCCAGTGAAAAACTGTTTTTT.

The chain is built from TRBV10-2 and TRBJ1-5, with a weak D call TRBD1 (6 bases). This CDR3 comprises 14 residues. Trimming took 4 bases from V and 7 from J, leaving 14 bases between them. CDR1 is WSHSY, CDR2 SAAADI, per germline. CDR3 protein: CASSGGQLGQPQHF. In DNA, the CDR3 is TGCGCCAGCAGTGGGGGACAACTTGGGCAGCCCCAGCATTTT.

The CDR3 loop reads CASSLGLAGVAGELFF. The CDR3, as DNA: TGTGCCAGCAGCTTGGGGCTAGCGGGGGTCGCCGGGGAGCTGTTTTTT. The chain is built from TRBV5-6 and TRBJ2-2; 10 nucleotides line up with TRBD2. J lost 6 bases, V lost 0 bases, and 5 bases had no gene match. Germline CDR1 reads SGHDT; CDR2 reads YYEEEE. The CDR3 loop spans 16 amino acids.

The rearrangement joins TRBV5-6 to TRBJ1-1; unclear D gene. The CDR3 contains 11 residues. Germline CDR1 is SGHDT and CDR2 is YYEEEE. V lost 0 bases and J lost 7, with 4 bases in between. In nucleotides, the CDR3 is TGTGCCAGCAGCTTGGCATTTGAAGCTTTCTTT. Protein sequence: CASSLAFEAFF.

V is TRBV6-8 and J is TRBJ2-7, with D possibly being TRBD2 (6 bases). The germline V gene has CDR1 MNHGY and CDR2 SAAAGT. This CDR3 spans 13 amino acids. CDR3 DNA: TGTGAGAACCGGGGGAGTGCATCCTACGAGCAGTACTTC. Its protein is CENRGSASYEQYF.

The chain employs TRBV15 and TRBJ2-3; D perhaps matches TRBD2 (5 bases). The CDR3 covers 14 residues. With 3 bases removed from V and 2 bases from J, the gap between germline ends came to 9 bases. Germline CDR1 LNHNV, CDR2 YYDKDF (reference sequence). CDR3 DNA sequence: TGTGCCACCAGCAGGGTCGGGGTCACAGATACGCAGTATTTT. Translating it yields CATSRVGVTDTQYF.

As concerns this clone: The same CDR3 is also encoded by other DNA sequences in this sample. The chain is built from TRBV30 and TRBJ1-1; no reliable D call. The CDR3 loop spans 11 amino acids. Germline-derived CDR1 and CDR2 are GTSNPN and SVGIG (reference sequence). Trimming left V 3 bases short and J 0 bases short, with 2 bases between. Here the CDR3 reads CAWRLNTEAFF. In nucleotides, the CDR3 is TGTGCCTGGAGACTGAACACTGAAGCTTTCTTT.

V is TRBV19 and J is TRBJ2-7, with D perhaps TRBD2 (7 bases). CDR3 length equals 14 residues. Germline assignment: CDR1 LNHDA and CDR2 SQIVND (reference sequence). V was trimmed by 11 bases and J by 5 bases, leaving 22 bases between them. CDR3 nucleotides: TGTGCCGCGGGGGCTAAGCGGGGTCTCGACGAGCAGTACTTC. It translates to CAAGAKRGLDEQYF.

The chain joins TRBV30 to TRBJ2-7; D gene uncertain. Germline CDR1 and CDR2: GTSNPN and SVGIG (reference sequence). V gave up 0 bases and J gave up 2 bases, with 8 bases separating them. This CDR3 contains 13 residues. The DNA of the CDR3 is TGTGCCTGGAGTGTTCAAACCCCCTACGAGCAGTACTTC. The encoded protein is CAWSVQTPYEQYF.

The chain joins TRBV2 to TRBJ1-6; 10 bases agree with TRBD1. Germline CDR1 SNHLY, CDR2 FYNNEI. V was pared by 6 bases and J by 10 bases, with 12 bases of the junction left unmatched. This CDR3 has 16 residues. This chain's CDR3 is CASRTWETGGPSPLHF. In DNA, the CDR3 is TGTGCCAGCAGGACTTGGGAGACAGGGGGCCCCTCACCCCTCCACTTT.

The chain joins TRBV2 to TRBJ2-3, with D unresolved. Germline V gene sequence: CDR1 SNHLY, CDR2 FYNNEI. CDR3 length: 10 amino acids. The ends were cut back, 8 bases at V and 7 bases at J, with 7 bases in the middle. CDR3 sequence reads: CASLTHTQYF. The CDR3 DNA follows: TGTGCCAGCCTGACCCATACGCAGTATTTT.

CDR3 DNA sequence: TGCGCCAGCAGCTCGGGACTAGCGGGGGGGCCTAACACAGATACGCAGTATTTT. Translation gives CASSSGLAGGPNTDTQYF. V is TRBV5-1 and J is TRBJ2-3; TRBD2 matches 16 bases. This CDR3 comprises 18 residues. Germline trimming cut 3 bases from V and 2 bases from J; bases unmatched to any gene: 6. CDR1 and CDR2 (germline): SGHRS, YFSETQ. Looking up the rest from reference TRBV5-1 and TRBJ2-3 gives the full variable domain: KAGVTQTPRYLIKTRGQQVTLSCSPISGHRSVSWYQQTPGQGLQFLFEYFSETQRNKGNFPGRFSGRQFSNSRSEMNVSTLELGDSALYLCASSSGLAGGPNTDTQYFGPGTRLTVL.

This CDR3 reads CASSLRQNQPQHF. CDR3 nucleotides: TGTGCCAGCAGCTTAAGGCAGAATCAGCCCCAGCATTTT. The chain recombines TRBV7-3 with TRBJ1-5; D remains ambiguous. There are 13 residues in the CDR3. The V end lost 1 base, the J end lost 4 bases, and 5 bases lay between the germline ends. Germline V gene sequence: CDR1 SGHTA, CDR2 FQGTGA.

The chain couples TRBV2 to TRBJ2-7; D is perhaps TRBD1 or TRBD2 (5 bases each). Deletions cut 5 bases from V and 2 bases from J, with 13 bases between. Germline V lookup: CDR1 SNHLY, CDR2 FYNNEI. This CDR3 spans 14 amino acids. The DNA of the CDR3 is TGTGCCAGCAGTTCCGGGGCCCCTGCCTACGAGCAGTACTTC. It yields the protein CASSSGAPAYEQYF.

The chain has TRBV2 and TRBJ2-3; D is possibly TRBD2 (6 bases). Trimming shortened V by 7 bases and J by 2 bases, and 19 bases separated the two germline ends. CDR1 and CDR2 from the germline V gene are SNHLY and FYNNEI. The CDR3 has 16 residues. CDR3 protein: CASTPVGGAITDTQYF. The CDR3 DNA sequence: TGTGCCAGCACGCCCGTCGGCGGGGCGATCACAGATACGCAGTATTTT.

The chain links TRBV7-9 to TRBJ1-2, with D perhaps matching TRBD1 (5 bases). Trimming cost V 7 bases and J 4 bases, with 16 bases left between them. Germline CDR1 is SEHNR and CDR2 is FQNEAQ (reference sequence). This CDR3 contains 14 residues. CDR3 in DNA: TGTGCCAGCAACTCGGGGGTAATGGGCTATGGCTACACCTTC. Protein sequence: CASNSGVMGYGYTF.

V usage is TRBV29-1 and J usage is TRBJ1-1; no clear D gene. V dropped 7 bases and J dropped 3 bases, with 9 bases sitting between them. Per the germline V gene, CDR1 is SQVTM and CDR2 is ANQGSEA. The CDR3 spans 11 residues. CDR3 in amino acids: CSGMIHTEAFF. The DNA for the CDR3 is TGCAGCGGGATGATCCACACTGAAGCTTTCTTT.

This clone was found once. This rearrangement joins TRBV5-1 to TRBJ1-4, with a possible D match to TRBD1 (5 bases). V lost 4 bases and J lost 2, with 9 bases in between. Germline CDR1 and CDR2: SGHRS and YFSETQ. The CDR3 covers 14 residues. CDR3: CASSHDSTNEKLFF. CDR3 nucleotides: TGCGCCAGCAGCCACGACAGTACTAATGAAAAACTGTTTTTT.

V usage is TRBV5-1 and J usage is TRBJ1-2; D gene uncertain. The CDR3 is 14 residues long. V was cut by 0 bases and J by 2 bases, with 8 bases left in between. In germline, CDR1 is SGHRS, CDR2 YFSETQ. The CDR3 nucleotides are TGCGCCAGCAGCTTGGGGGCGGACAACTATGGCTACACCTTC. This translates into CASSLGADNYGYTF.

The chain uses TRBV9 and TRBJ2-3; 11 nucleotides line up with TRBD2. This CDR3 comprises 18 residues. V dropped 1 base and J dropped 5; count of bases not matched to a gene: 12. CDR1 is SGDLS, CDR2 YYNGEE, per germline. CDR3 sequence (DNA): TGTGCCAGCAGCGTAAGATCCCGAGCTAGCGGGGGGTTAGATACGCAGTATTTT. This translates into CASSVRSRASGGLDTQYF. Based on the CDR3 plus reference TRBV9 and TRBJ2-3, the full variable domain is DSGVTQTPKHLITATGQRVTLRCSPRSGDLSVYWYQQSLDQGLQFLIQYYNGEERAKGNILERFSAQQFPDLHSELNLSSLELGDSALYFCASSVRSRASGGLDTQYFGPGTRLTVL.

The J gene is TRBJ1-1, the V gene TRBV5-1; D gene uncertain. V shed 0 bases and J shed 6 bases, with 12 bases lying between them. Germline V lookup: CDR1 SGHRS, CDR2 YFSETQ. The CDR3 has 14 residues. The CDR3 here is CASSLDWPRAEAFF. The CDR3 region has the DNA TGCGCCAGCAGCTTGGACTGGCCGAGGGCTGAAGCTTTCTTT.

In this sample, this clone turned up many times. The chain joins TRBV6-1 to TRBJ2-7, with 7 bases matching TRBD1. The germline V gene encodes CDR1 MNHNS and CDR2 SASEGT. With V trimmed by 3 bases and J by 6 bases, 11 bases remained unmatched. The CDR3 loop spans 15 amino acids. The CDR3, as DNA: TGTGCCAGCAGTGATATGGATGACAGGGCGCGCGAGCAGTACTTC. Translating it yields CASSDMDDRAREQYF.

V usage is TRBV3-1 (or the pseudogene TRBV3-2) and J usage is TRBJ1-4; TRBD1 matches 9 bases. Germline CDR1 LGHDT, CDR2 YNNKEL (reference sequence). This CDR3 has 14 residues. J was trimmed by 8 bases and V by 2 bases; bases with no gene match: 3. The CDR3 loop is CASSQWTGVEKLFF. The CDR3 DNA reads TGTGCCAGCAGCCAATGGACAGGGGTCGAAAAACTGTTTTTT.

The gene calls are TRBV6-5 and TRBJ2-7; the D gene is possibly TRBD1 (5 bases). CDR3 size: 12 residues. With 6 bases removed from V and 3 bases from J, the gap between germline ends came to 9 bases. Germline assignment: CDR1 MNHEY and CDR2 SVGAGI. The CDR3 nucleotides read TGTGCCAGCAGCCCGCAGGGCTACGAGCAGTACTTC. This codes for CASSPQGYEQYF.

The gene calls are TRBV27 and TRBJ2-7; TRBD1 is a possible D gene (7 bases). Trimming stripped 4 bases from V and 2 bases from J, with 15 bases between. This CDR3 is 15 amino acids long. CDR1 and CDR2 (germline): MNHEY, SMNVEV (reference sequence). This CDR3 is CASSYLRGATYEQYF. In nucleotides, the CDR3 is TGTGCCAGCAGTTACCTCAGGGGGGCCACCTACGAGCAGTACTTC.

The V gene is TRBV28, the J gene TRBJ1-4; 8 bases agree with TRBD1. J was trimmed by 8 bases and V by 6 bases; bases with no gene match: 8. This CDR3 comprises 14 residues. CDR1 and CDR2 (germline): MDHEN, SYDVKM. The chain's CDR3 is CASRMGQEWEKLFF. CDR3 coding DNA: TGTGCCAGCAGAATGGGACAGGAATGGGAAAAACTGTTTTTT.

The rearrangement uses TRBV29-1 and TRBJ1-6; D remains unclear. Germline V lookup: CDR1 SQVTM, CDR2 ANQGSEA. The CDR3 sequence is 16 residues long. Trimming removed 2 bases at V and 0 bases at J, with 11 bases between. CDR3 sequence reads: CSVEPLAGSYNSPLHF. The CDR3, as DNA: TGCAGCGTTGAACCCCTGGCAGGCTCCTATAATTCACCCCTCCACTTT. Complete variable domain (other parts from reference TRBV29-1 and TRBJ1-6): SAVISQKPSRDICQRGTSLTIQCQVDSQVTMMFWYRQQPGQSLTLIATANQGSEATYESGFVIDKFPISRPNLTFSTLTVSNMSPEDSSIYLCSVEPLAGSYNSPLHFGNGTRLTVT.

This chain links TRBV12-5 with TRBJ2-3; 9 positions agree with TRBD1. Germline lookup yields CDR1 LGHNT and CDR2 FRNRAP. This CDR3 has 14 amino acids. V gave up 6 bases and J gave up 4 bases; unmatched junction bases: 5. As DNA, the CDR3 is TGTGCTAGTGGGCCGGGACAGGGCGCAGATACGCAGTATTTT. Encoded protein: CASGPGQGADTQYF.

This sequence joins TRBV5-4 and TRBJ2-3; 7 nucleotides line up with TRBD1. Germline CDR1 reads SGHNT; CDR2 reads YYREEE (reference sequence). V dropped 6 bases and J dropped 0; count of bases not matched to a gene: 10. The CDR3 sequence is 16 residues long. In DNA form, the CDR3 reads TGTGCCAGCAACCCTGTTGAGGGACAGAGCACAGATACGCAGTATTTT. Translated: CASNPVEGQSTDTQYF.